These 8 T cell receptor beta chains originate from one sample sequenced in a study of identical twins. TCRdb called the 5' RACE reads again in MiXCR, with one record for every CDR3 protein. This sample has about 520,000 distinct CDR3 sequences, with under 25% found just once. These data were likewise used in another study, on T cells expressing NK-cell markers.

The sample comprised CD4+ T cells sorted from blood. These receptors were taken from a woman between 18 and 30 years old in good health.

This clonotype was counted between two and nine times. In nucleotides, the CDR3 is TGTGCCAGCCTCGGGCCGGGTCGAGGTGAGACCCAGTACTTC. Protein sequence: CASLGPGRGETQYF. V usage is TRBV6-1 and J usage is TRBJ2-5; D is undetermined. This CDR3 has 14 residues. Germline values: CDR1 MNHNS, CDR2 SASEGT. V was trimmed by 8 bases and J by 5 bases, leaving 18 bases between them.

This clonotype was counted only a few times. V gene TRBV6-1 combines with J gene TRBJ2-3, with D unresolved. Trimming shortened V by 6 bases and J by 2 bases, and 6 bases separated the two germline ends. Per the germline V gene, CDR1 is MNHNS and CDR2 is SASEGT. This CDR3 has 12 amino acids. The CDR3 region is CASRLYTDTQYF. CDR3 nucleotide sequence: TGTGCCAGCAGGCTCTACACAGATACGCAGTATTTT.

This clonotype was recorded a few times. The chain is built from TRBV6-5 and TRBJ2-7; D may match TRBD1 or TRBD2 (5 bases each). The CDR3 has 15 amino acids. Deletions cut 0 bases from V and 3 bases from J, with 12 bases between. The germline V gene has CDR1 MNHEY and CDR2 SVGAGI. DNA of the CDR3: TGTGCCAGCAGTTACTCGAGGTGGGGGAGCTACGAGCAGTACTTC. It is translated as CASSYSRWGSYEQYF.

The gene calls are TRBV5-1 and TRBJ1-4; TRBD1 might be the D (6 bases). V lost 0 bases to trimming and J lost 8 bases, with 11 bases between them. The CDR3 spans 14 residues. Looked up from germline, CDR1 is SGHRS and CDR2 is YFSETQ. The CDR3 nucleotides read TGCGCCAGCAGCTTGGCCCTCAGGGGCGAAAAACTGTTTTTT. The encoded protein is CASSLALRGEKLFF.

This clonotype was observed a handful of times. The chain has TRBV28 and TRBJ2-7; maybe TRBD2 (5 bases). Trimming took 3 bases from V and 7 from J, leaving 16 bases between them. This CDR3 has 14 amino acids. Germline CDR1 and CDR2: MDHEN and SYDVKM. In DNA form, the CDR3 reads TGTGCCAGCAGTTTTCCGGGATTGAGGTGGGAGCAGTACTTC. Translated: CASSFPGLRWEQYF.

This chain connects TRBV6-5 to TRBJ2-1, with TRBD2 matching over 9 bases. Germline lookup yields CDR1 MNHEY and CDR2 SVGAGI. The V gene end was trimmed by 0 bases and the J gene end by 3 bases; junction bases not matched to a gene: 9. The CDR3 is made up of 18 amino acids. CDR3 DNA: TGTGCCAGCAGTTACTCCCGACTAGCGGTGACCCTCTACAATGAGCAGTTCTTC. Residues: CASSYSRLAVTLYNEQFF.

This clonotype has just a few counts. The chain employs TRBV7-8 and TRBJ2-5, with D perhaps TRBD1 or TRBD2 (5 bases each). CDR1 and CDR2 from the germline V gene are SGHVS and FQNEAQ. This CDR3 is 15 amino acids long. With 4 bases removed from V and 6 bases from J, the gap between germline ends came to 18 bases. The CDR3 loop reads CASSSGPAIAQTQYF. CDR3 sequence (DNA): TGTGCCAGCAGCTCGGGACCAGCGATAGCCCAGACCCAGTACTTC.

This clonotype was detected a few times. The rearrangement uses TRBV12-3 or TRBV12-4 and TRBJ1-1; tentatively, D is TRBD1 (6 bases). This CDR3 region has 14 residues. Trimming removed 6 bases from V and 0 bases from J, with 11 bases in between. In nucleotides, the CDR3 is TGTGCCAGCAGGCCACAGGGAATGAACACTGAAGCTTTCTTT. It yields the protein CASRPQGMNTEAFF.